This TCR beta chain was obtained from a study of technical replicates of blood from a handful of donors. In its sample, this clone was seen once. Clones were read by immunoSEQ multiplex PCR, and TCRdb kept only the in-frame ones, dropping some. The profile shows 95,000 to 100,000 clones, over 90% of them singletons. From germline, CDR1 is SGHAT and CDR2 FQDESV (reference sequence). The CDR3 contains 14 residues. J gave up 2 bases and V 5 bases, and 5 bases lay outside the gene matches. Sequenced: T cells isolated from PBMCs. This receptor was taken from a human donor in good health. J is TRBJ2-5 and V is TRBV11-1; the match to TRBD1 covers 7 bases. The CDR3 protein is CASSKQGKQETQYF. The DNA of the CDR3 is TGTGCCAGCAGCAAACAGGGGAAACAAGAGACCCAGTACTTC.